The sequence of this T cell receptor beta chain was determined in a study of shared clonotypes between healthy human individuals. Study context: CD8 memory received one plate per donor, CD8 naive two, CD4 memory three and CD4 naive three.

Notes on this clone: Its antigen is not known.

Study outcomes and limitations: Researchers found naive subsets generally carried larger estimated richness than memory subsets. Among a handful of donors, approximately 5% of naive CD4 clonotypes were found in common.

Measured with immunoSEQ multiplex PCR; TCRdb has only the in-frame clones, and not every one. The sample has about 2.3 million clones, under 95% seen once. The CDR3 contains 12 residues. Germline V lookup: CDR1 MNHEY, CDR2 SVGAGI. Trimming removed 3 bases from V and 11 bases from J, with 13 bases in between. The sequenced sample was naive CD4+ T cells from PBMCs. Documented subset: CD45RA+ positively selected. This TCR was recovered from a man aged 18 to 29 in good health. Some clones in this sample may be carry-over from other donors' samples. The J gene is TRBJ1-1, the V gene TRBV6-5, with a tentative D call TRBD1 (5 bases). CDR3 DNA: TGTGCCAGCAGTTATATAGGGGAGGAGGCTTTCTTT. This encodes CASSYIGEEAFF.